The rows below give T cell receptor beta chains drawn from one sample of a study of regulatory T cells in long-lasting Graves disease. MiXCR, run by TCRdb on the multiplex PCR reads, gives a single entry per CDR3 protein. The sample consists of 400,000 to 500,000 distinct CDR3 sequences, 12% to 15% of them appearing once. The same sample was also studied in work on T cells in Graves' hyperthyroidism and ophthalmopathy.

The material sequenced was peripheral blood mononuclear cells (PBMCs), taken at new diagnosis, from a patient treated with antithyroid drugs. Receptors were obtained from a woman aged 45-60 years with Graves disease. Both conserved end residues are part of each CDR3. A D gene is named only where the DNA matches it firmly. The size field is filled for only some rows; it gives once, few, many or a size class.

clone_size	v_call	j_call	d_call	cdr3_length	cdr3_aa	cdr3_nt
many	TRBV7-9	TRBJ2-1	-	11	CASSSGHEQFF	TGTGCCAGCAGCTCCGGCCATGAGCAGTTCTTC
few	TRBV5-1	TRBJ2-7	-	14	CASSLAIGSYEQYF	TGCGCCAGCAGCTTGGCAATCGGTTCCTACGAGCAGTACTTC
many	TRBV28	TRBJ2-1	TRBD2	20	CASTRDLSGRYQRSYNEQFF	TGTGCCAGCACCCGCGATCTTAGCGGGAGGTACCAGCGCTCCTACAATGAGCAGTTCTTC
-	TRBV4-1	TRBJ1-5	-	14	CASSQDRGGQPQHF	TGCGCCAGCAGCCAAGACAGGGGCGGACAGCCCCAGCATTTT
many	TRBV2	TRBJ2-7	-	14	CASSAGWGPYEQYF	TGTGCCAGCAGTGCTGGGTGGGGGCCCTACGAGCAGTACTTC
-	TRBV29-1	TRBJ2-7	-	13	CSVRPGSNYEQYF	TGCAGCGTTCGTCCAGGGTCAAACTACGAGCAGTACTTC
many	TRBV27	TRBJ1-5	-	17	CASSYTGPQNLGQPQHF	TGTGCCAGCAGTTATACCGGGCCCCAGAATCTCGGGCAGCCCCAGCATTTT
few	TRBV28	TRBJ1-5	-	16	CASSLYGSYSNQPQHF	TGTGCCAGCAGTTTATATGGGAGTTATAGCAATCAGCCCCAGCATTTT
few	TRBV5-1	TRBJ1-6	-	16	CASSLESSSYNSPLHF	TGCGCCAGCAGCTTGGAGTCCAGCTCCTATAATTCACCCCTCCACTTT
many	TRBV10-3	TRBJ2-2	-	16	CAISESGTVNTGELFF	TGTGCCATCAGTGAGTCGGGCACGGTAAACACCGGGGAGCTGTTTTTT
few	TRBV6-9	TRBJ2-5	-	15	CASSYSDGGQETQYF	TGTGCCAGCAGTTACTCAGATGGCGGCCAAGAGACCCAGTACTTC
-	TRBV19	TRBJ2-7	-	12	CASSQGWGEQYF	TGTGCCAGTAGTCAAGGGTGGGGCGAGCAGTACTTC
-	TRBV19	TRBJ2-3	TRBD1	16	CASTPMTGARTDTQYF	TGTGCCAGTACCCCTATGACAGGGGCACGCACAGATACGCAGTATTTT
few	TRBV19	TRBJ2-1	TRBD2	14	CASSTAGFSNEQFF	TGTGCCAGTTCAACAGCGGGGTTTAGCAATGAGCAGTTCTTC
-	TRBV30	TRBJ2-5	-	11	CAWSPSETQYF	TGTGCCTGGAGTCCCAGTGAGACCCAGTACTTC
-	TRBV3-1	TRBJ1-1	-	16	CASCQDRGGPNTEAFF	TGTGCCAGCTGCCAAGATAGGGGCGGACCGAACACTGAAGCTTTCTTT
-	TRBV9	TRBJ2-2	TRBD1	16	CASSVTGTANTGELFF	TGTGCCAGCAGCGTCACCGGGACAGCGAACACCGGGGAGCTGTTTTTT
many	TRBV5-1	TRBJ2-1	-	11	CASSYTNEQFF	TGTGCCAGCAGCTATACAAATGAGCAGTTCTTC
many	TRBV6-5	TRBJ1-2	-	14	CASSYLGPDYGYTF	TGTGCCAGCAGTTACCTCGGGCCAGACTATGGCTACACCTTC
many	TRBV10-1	TRBJ2-7	TRBD2	14	CASSVRREGYEQYF	TGCGCCAGCAGTGTTAGGCGGGAGGGCTACGAGCAGTACTTC
many	TRBV20-1	TRBJ1-2	TRBD1	13	CSAQLGTDYGYTF	TGCAGTGCGCAGCTGGGGACAGACTATGGCTACACCTTC
many	TRBV7-6	TRBJ2-5	TRBD1	14	CASRLQGAQGTQYF	TGTGCCAGCAGACTACAGGGGGCGCAGGGGACCCAGTACTTC
-	TRBV2	TRBJ2-1	-	13	CASSDYQGGEQFF	TGTGCCAGCAGTGACTACCAGGGGGGTGAGCAGTTCTTC
-	TRBV9	TRBJ1-1	TRBD1	16	CASSGPQGVLSTEAFF	TGTGCCAGCAGCGGCCCACAGGGGGTTTTGAGCACTGAAGCTTTCTTT
many	TRBV2	TRBJ2-3	TRBD2	14	CARSSGTSADTQYF	TGTGCCAGGAGTTCCGGGACTAGCGCAGATACGCAGTATTTT
many	TRBV19	TRBJ1-1	TRBD1	14	CASIEDRAGTEAFF	TGTGCCAGTATCGAGGACAGGGCGGGCACTGAAGCTTTCTTT
-	TRBV6-2/TRBV6-3	TRBJ1-3	-	13	CASSYRAGNTIYF	TGTGCCAGCAGTTACAGGGCTGGAAACACCATATATTTT
-	TRBV18	TRBJ2-7	TRBD2	16	CASSPLLAGGPYEQYF	TGTGCCAGCTCACCATTACTAGCGGGAGGGCCGTACGAGCAGTACTTC
many	TRBV5-1	TRBJ2-3	TRBD2	17	CASSTGTSGRDTDTQYF	TGCGCCAGCAGCACCGGGACTAGCGGGAGGGACACAGATACGCAGTATTTT
-	TRBV10-3	TRBJ1-1	-	17	CAISESGLMFMNTEAFF	TGTGCCATCAGTGAGTCGGGGCTTATGTTCATGAACACTGAAGCTTTCTTT
-	TRBV7-2	TRBJ2-2	-	16	CASSLGSASNTGELFF	TGTGCCAGCAGCTTAGGTAGTGCCTCGAACACCGGGGAGCTGTTTTTT
many	TRBV2	TRBJ2-3	-	17	CASSQWAGSAVTDTQYF	TGTGCCAGCAGTCAATGGGCGGGTTCCGCGGTCACAGATACGCAGTATTTT
-	TRBV18	TRBJ1-6	-	13	CASSPVKDSPLHF	TGTGCCAGCTCACCAGTTAAGGATTCACCCCTCCACTTT
many	TRBV27	TRBJ1-1	TRBD1	14	CASSWDRGSTEAFF	TGTGCCAGCAGTTGGGACAGGGGGTCCACTGAAGCTTTCTTT
many	TRBV3-1	TRBJ2-7	-	13	CASSLDANYEQYF	TGTGCCAGCAGCCTGGACGCAAACTACGAGCAGTACTTC
-	TRBV6-2/TRBV6-3	TRBJ1-2	-	14	CASSYSGDRYGYTF	TGTGCCAGCAGTTACTCAGGGGATAGGTACGGCTACACCTTC
many	TRBV19	TRBJ2-2	TRBD1	17	CASSPRDREMDTGELFF	TGTGCCAGTAGCCCTCGGGACAGGGAAATGGACACCGGGGAGCTGTTTTTT
-	TRBV18	TRBJ2-7	-	15	CGSSRVPEGSYEQYF	TGTGGCAGCTCACGGGTTCCCGAAGGATCCTACGAGCAGTACTTC
many	TRBV5-1	TRBJ1-1	TRBD1	17	CASSFLQGAPGLTEAFF	TGCGCCAGCAGCTTTCTACAGGGGGCCCCAGGATTGACTGAAGCTTTCTTT
many	TRBV12-3/TRBV12-4	TRBJ2-1	-	12	CASSTTRNEQFF	TGTGCCAGCAGCACGACACGCAATGAGCAGTTCTTC
many	TRBV18	TRBJ2-1	-	14	CASSPSDTSNEQFF	TGTGCCAGCTCACCATCGGACACAAGCAATGAGCAGTTCTTC
many	TRBV7-9	TRBJ1-2	-	14	CASSFYVGAAGYTF	TGTGCCAGCAGCTTCTACGTGGGGGCGGCTGGCTACACCTTC
many	TRBV7-2	TRBJ2-2	TRBD2	16	CASSFSLAGGAGELFF	TGTGCCAGCAGCTTTAGCCTAGCGGGAGGGGCCGGGGAGCTGTTTTTT
many	TRBV7-2	TRBJ2-3	TRBD1	16	CASSTRQGAGTDTQYF	TGTGCCAGCAGCACACGACAGGGGGCCGGCACAGATACGCAGTATTTT
many	TRBV13	TRBJ2-3	-	16	CASNLGAKRYTDTQYF	TGTGCCAGCAACCTCGGGGCGAAAAGGTACACAGATACGCAGTATTTT
few	TRBV30	TRBJ1-1	-	16	CAWSEGVGLKNTEAFF	TGTGCCTGGAGTGAGGGGGTGGGTCTTAAGAACACTGAAGCTTTCTTT
-	TRBV6-5	TRBJ2-2	-	15	CASSYSGDPTGELFF	TGTGCCAGCAGTTACTCGGGGGACCCCACCGGGGAGCTGTTTTTT
many	TRBV27	TRBJ2-1	TRBD2	14	CASRTGLRYNEQFF	TGTGCCAGCAGAACGGGACTACGCTACAATGAGCAGTTCTTC
many	TRBV10-1	TRBJ2-1	TRBD2	14	CASSDKASGDEQFF	TGCGCCAGCAGTGATAAGGCTAGCGGCGATGAGCAGTTCTTC
-	TRBV6-1	TRBJ2-2	-	20	CASSEAGGRTAVWNTGELLF	TGTGCCAGCAGTGAAGCGGGGGGAAGAACAGCGGTATGGAACACCGGGGAGCTGCTTTTT
many	TRBV2	TRBJ1-6	TRBD1	14	CASSEAIQGSPLHF	TGTGCCAGCAGTGAAGCGATACAGGGGTCACCCCTCCACTTT
-	TRBV19	TRBJ2-1	-	15	CASSIARAVQDEQFF	TGTGCCAGTAGTATTGCAAGGGCCGTCCAGGATGAGCAGTTCTTC
-	TRBV7-9	TRBJ1-1	-	14	CASSPRQGPTEAFF	TGTGCCAGCAGCCCCCGACAAGGTCCCACTGAAGCTTTCTTT
many	TRBV11-2	TRBJ2-5	-	13	CASSLDQVGTQYF	TGTGCCAGCAGCTTAGATCAAGTGGGGACCCAGTACTTC
few	TRBV6-2/TRBV6-3	TRBJ2-3	-	15	CASSYYQKVAVTQYF	TGTGCCAGCAGTTACTATCAGAAGGTGGCGGTTACGCAGTATTTT